These T cell receptor beta chains were read from a single sample in a study of identical twins. TCRdb re-called the 5' RACE reads with MiXCR, one entry per CDR3 protein. The sample records about 690,000 distinct CDR3 sequences, approximately 6.1% being singletons. Sequencing used naive T cells sorted from blood. These receptors were collected from a man aged 18 to 29 in good health. Both conserved end residues are part of each CDR3. A D gene is named only where the DNA matches it firmly. Not every row has a clone size; where given, it reads once, few, many or a size class.

D gene: NA
J gene: TRBJ2-4
V gene: TRBV11-1
clone size: few
CDR3 DNA: TGTGCCAGCAGCTTAGGAGAGGGGGGGAGTGGCGGCAAAAACATTCAGTACTTC
CDR3 protein: CASSLGEGGSGGKNIQYF

D gene: NA
J gene: TRBJ2-2
V gene: TRBV29-1
clone size: many
CDR3 DNA: TGCAGCGTTGAGATACTAGTGCCCGGGGAGCTGTTTTTT
CDR3 protein: CSVEILVPGELFF

D gene: NA
J gene: TRBJ2-1
V gene: TRBV9
clone size: NA
CDR3 DNA: TGTGCCAGCAGCGTAGCCCGCAGCGGGTACAATGAGCAGTTCTTC
CDR3 protein: CASSVARSGYNEQFF

D gene: NA
J gene: TRBJ2-1
V gene: TRBV29-1
clone size: few
CDR3 DNA: TGCAGCGCCGGACACGAGATTTACAATGAGCAGTTCTTC
CDR3 protein: CSAGHEIYNEQFF

D gene: NA
J gene: TRBJ1-3
V gene: TRBV5-5
clone size: many
CDR3 DNA: TGTGCCAGGTTCGCGGGAAACACCATATATTTT
CDR3 protein: CARFAGNTIYF

D gene: NA
J gene: TRBJ2-2
V gene: TRBV7-9
clone size: many
CDR3 DNA: TGTGCCAGCAGCCCCCGACAGAACACCGGGGAGCTGTTTTTT
CDR3 protein: CASSPRQNTGELFF

D gene: TRBD1
J gene: TRBJ2-5
V gene: TRBV7-2
clone size: many
CDR3 DNA: TGTGCCAGCAGCGAAGGGACAGGTACCCAGTACTTC
CDR3 protein: CASSEGTGTQYF

D gene: NA
J gene: TRBJ1-5
V gene: TRBV4-3
clone size: many
CDR3 DNA: TGCGCCAGCAGCCAAGATATCCGGACAGATTATCAGCCCCAGCATTTT
CDR3 protein: CASSQDIRTDYQPQHF

D gene: NA
J gene: TRBJ2-2
V gene: TRBV6-2/TRBV6-3
clone size: few
CDR3 DNA: TGTGCCAGCAGTTACCTGGCTAGGAGGGGCACCGGGGAGCTGTTTTTT
CDR3 protein: CASSYLARRGTGELFF

D gene: TRBD1
J gene: TRBJ2-3
V gene: TRBV20-1
clone size: many
CDR3 DNA: TGCAGTGCTCTCAGGACAGGGCGCACAGATACGCAGTATTTT
CDR3 protein: CSALRTGRTDTQYF

D gene: TRBD1
J gene: TRBJ1-5
V gene: TRBV12-3/TRBV12-4
clone size: few
CDR3 DNA: TGTGCCAGCAGCCAGAGACAGGGACTTCAGCCCCAGCATTTT
CDR3 protein: CASSQRQGLQPQHF

D gene: NA
J gene: TRBJ1-6
V gene: TRBV5-1
clone size: NA
CDR3 DNA: TGCGCCAGCAGCTTGAACGGGGGCCAGACACCCCTCCACTTT
CDR3 protein: CASSLNGGQTPLHF

D gene: NA
J gene: TRBJ2-2
V gene: TRBV30
clone size: NA
CDR3 DNA: TGTGCCTGGAGTGTACTTTGGGGGTCCGCGAACACCGGGGAGCTGTTTTTT
CDR3 protein: CAWSVLWGSANTGELFF

D gene: TRBD2
J gene: TRBJ2-1
V gene: TRBV15
clone size: many
CDR3 DNA: TGTGCCACCAGCAGAGACTCCCTAGCGGGAGGTCAGTTCTTC
CDR3 protein: CATSRDSLAGGQFF

D gene: NA
J gene: TRBJ1-4
V gene: TRBV6-6
clone size: many
CDR3 DNA: TGTGCCAGCTTCGGCCTCGGTAATGAAAAACTGTTTTTT
CDR3 protein: CASFGLGNEKLFF

D gene: TRBD1
J gene: TRBJ1-5
V gene: TRBV12-3/TRBV12-4
clone size: many
CDR3 DNA: TGTGCCAGCAGATGGACAGGGTCTCCGGAGGGGAGCAATCAGCCCCAGCATTTT
CDR3 protein: CASRWTGSPEGSNQPQHF

D gene: NA
J gene: TRBJ2-1
V gene: TRBV15
clone size: few
CDR3 DNA: TGTGCCACCAGCGGGCATAGCAGGGCGCAGTTCTTC
CDR3 protein: CATSGHSRAQFF

D gene: NA
J gene: TRBJ2-3
V gene: TRBV6-2/TRBV6-3
clone size: many
CDR3 DNA: TGTGCCAGCAGTTACTTCGCAGATACGCAGTATTTT
CDR3 protein: CASSYFADTQYF

D gene: TRBD2
J gene: TRBJ2-2
V gene: TRBV7-9
clone size: NA
CDR3 DNA: TGTGCCAGCAGCAATATAGGGCGGGAGCGGAACACCGGGGAGCTGTTTTTT
CDR3 protein: CASSNIGRERNTGELFF

D gene: NA
J gene: TRBJ2-5
V gene: TRBV30
clone size: NA
CDR3 DNA: TGTGCCTGGAGTGAGGGACTCCCTGTACAAGAGACCCAGTACTTC
CDR3 protein: CAWSEGLPVQETQYF

D gene: NA
J gene: TRBJ2-1
V gene: TRBV20-1
clone size: many
CDR3 DNA: TGCAGTGCTAGGGAGCCCAATGAGCAGTTCTTC
CDR3 protein: CSAREPNEQFF

D gene: NA
J gene: TRBJ2-5
V gene: TRBV11-2
clone size: few
CDR3 DNA: TGTGCCAGCAGCCTGCCCGCGCCGATAAAGACGGTGACCCAGTACTTC
CDR3 protein: CASSLPAPIKTVTQYF

D gene: NA
J gene: TRBJ2-2
V gene: TRBV12-3/TRBV12-4
clone size: many
CDR3 DNA: TGTGCCAGCAGTCACGGGCTTATTGCGAACACCGGGGAGCTGTTTTTT
CDR3 protein: CASSHGLIANTGELFF

D gene: TRBD2
J gene: TRBJ2-1
V gene: TRBV20-1
clone size: many
CDR3 DNA: TGCAGTGCTAGAGATTTTAAGCGGGAGAATGAGCAGTTCTTC
CDR3 protein: CSARDFKRENEQFF

D gene: NA
J gene: TRBJ2-5
V gene: TRBV30
clone size: NA
CDR3 DNA: TGTGCCTGGGAACCCCTAGGAACCGAGACCCAGTACTTC
CDR3 protein: CAWEPLGTETQYF

D gene: NA
J gene: TRBJ2-3
V gene: TRBV27
clone size: few
CDR3 DNA: TGTGCCAGCAGTTTATTTCGGGGCTTAGGAGATACGCAGTATTTT
CDR3 protein: CASSLFRGLGDTQYF

D gene: NA
J gene: TRBJ1-1
V gene: TRBV5-1
clone size: NA
CDR3 DNA: TGCGCCAGCAGCTTGACCCGACCGACAGGTAGTGAAGCTTTCTTT
CDR3 protein: CASSLTRPTGSEAFF

D gene: TRBD2
J gene: TRBJ2-1
V gene: TRBV10-3
clone size: NA
CDR3 DNA: TGTGCCATCCGAAGCAGAGAAGCGGGAGGGAATCATAAGCAGTTCTTC
CDR3 protein: CAIRSREAGGNHKQFF

D gene: TRBD2
J gene: TRBJ2-7
V gene: TRBV12-3/TRBV12-4
clone size: many
CDR3 DNA: TGTGCCAGCATGTCCAGGGAGGGTGAGCAGTACTTC
CDR3 protein: CASMSREGEQYF

D gene: NA
J gene: TRBJ2-5
V gene: TRBV4-3
clone size: NA
CDR3 DNA: TGCGCCAGCAGCCAAGACAGCGCCCAAGAGACCCAGTACTTC
CDR3 protein: CASSQDSAQETQYF

D gene: NA
J gene: TRBJ2-3
V gene: TRBV4-1
clone size: NA
CDR3 DNA: TGCGCCAGCAGCCAAGAGAGGTCCGGGAGCCACATAAGCACAGATACGCAGTATTTT
CDR3 protein: CASSQERSGSHISTDTQYF

D gene: NA
J gene: TRBJ1-1
V gene: TRBV5-5
clone size: NA
CDR3 DNA: TGTGCCAGCAGCTTGGGTATTGGGAGGACAAGGGCTTTCTTT
CDR3 protein: CASSLGIGRTRAFF